This entry lists 19 T cell receptor beta chains sequenced from one sample in a study of blood T cell repertoires in COVID-19. TCRdb's copy holds only in-frame clones and misses some; the assay was immunoSEQ multiplex PCR. The repertoire holds 75,000 to 100,000 clones, about 90% seen once, with approximately 7.4% in the top ten. The source material was peripheral blood. These TCRs come from a human donor with acute or convalescent COVID-19. The donor label of this sample is uncertain.

The rearrangement links TRBV9 to TRBJ1-6; the match to TRBD1 covers 8 bases. The V gene's germline CDR1 is SGDLS and CDR2 YYNGEE. V trimming: 0 bases; J trimming: 5 bases; junction bases outside the gene matches: 4. CDR3 length: 16 amino acids. This CDR3 is CASSVAETGDNSPLHF. The CDR3 region has the DNA TGTGCCAGCAGCGTAGCGGAGACAGGGGATAATTCACCCCTCCACTTT.

This clone was seen just once. The V and J genes are TRBV18 and TRBJ1-4; 10 nucleotides agree with TRBD1. Germline values: CDR1 KGHSH, CDR2 LQKENI. The CDR3 is 14 amino acids. Trimming took 6 bases from V and 6 from J; bases not matched to a gene: 4. DNA for the CDR3: TGTGCCAGCTCCCTTGGACAGGGGGATGAAAAACTGTTTTTT. Protein: CASSLGQGDEKLFF.

The chain has TRBV19 and TRBJ2-5; TRBD2 agrees at 10 bases. The junction had 5 bases not matched to a gene; V was cut back by 5 bases and J by 5 bases. Germline V CDR1 and CDR2: LNHDA, SQIVND (reference sequence). This CDR3 spans 14 amino acids. The CDR3 bases are TGTGCCAGTAGTCCTCAGACTAGCGGGGAGACCCAGTACTTC. Its translation is CASSPQTSGETQYF.

The genes are TRBV10-2 and TRBJ2-1, with 13 bases aligning to TRBD2. V shed 0 bases, J shed 6 bases, and the junction held 5 bases outside the gene matches. Germline V gives CDR1 WSHSY, CDR2 SAAADI. This CDR3 is 17 amino acids long. The CDR3 region has the DNA TGCGCCAGCAGTGAGTCGCCGGGACTAGCGGGGTTCAATGAGCAGTTCTTC. This translates into CASSESPGLAGFNEQFF.

This chain links TRBV6-5 with TRBJ1-1, with a possible D match to TRBD1 (5 bases). This CDR3 has 13 amino acids. Germline-derived CDR1 and CDR2 are MNHEY and SVGAGI. Trimming shortened V by 9 bases and J by 1 base, and 12 bases separated the two germline ends. DNA of the CDR3: TGTGCCAGTTTCACGGGGGAGAACACTGAAGCTTTCTTT. Amino acid sequence: CASFTGENTEAFF.

The chain joins TRBV4-1 to TRBJ2-1; TRBD1 aligns across 8 bases. V lost 0 bases to trimming and J lost 9 bases; unmatched junction nucleotides: 16. Germline V lookup: CDR1 MGHRA, CDR2 YSYEKL. This CDR3 has 18 residues. CDR3 sequence: CASSQEPQGQGAWGEQFF. In nucleotides, the CDR3 is TGCGCCAGCAGCCAAGAACCCCAGGGGCAGGGGGCGTGGGGTGAGCAGTTCTTC.

The rearrangement uses TRBV3-1 (or the pseudogene TRBV3-2) and TRBJ2-1, with D unclear. Trimming left V 5 bases short and J 4 bases short, with 6 bases between. The CDR3 has 12 residues. The germline CDR1 and CDR2 sequences are LGHDT and YNNKEL (reference sequence). The CDR3 DNA is TGTGCCAGCAGCTTCAGTTACAATGAGCAGTTCTTC. It codes for CASSFSYNEQFF.

V and J are TRBV24-1 and TRBJ2-5, with D unclear. Germline CDR1 and CDR2: KGHDR and SFDVKD. This CDR3 contains 12 residues. Trimming pared 1 base from V and 5 bases from J, leaving 4 bases between. The DNA for the CDR3 is TGTGCCACCAGTGATTTCGCGGAGACCCAGTACTTC. Its translation is CATSDFAETQYF.

The chain recombines TRBV7-3 with TRBJ1-1; D might be TRBD1 (6 bases). The CDR3 spans 13 residues. CDR1 is SGHTA, CDR2 FQGTGA, per germline. V was pared by 6 bases and J by 4 bases, with 12 bases between. This chain's CDR3 is CASSLGGFTEAFF. Written as DNA, the CDR3 is TGTGCCAGCAGTCTAGGGGGTTTCACTGAAGCTTTCTTT.

This chain links TRBV6-6 with TRBJ1-5, with a possible D match to TRBD1 (6 bases). The germline V gene has CDR1 MNHNY and CDR2 SVGAGI (reference sequence). V was cut by 7 bases and J by 2 bases, with 12 bases left in between. There are 14 residues in the CDR3. The CDR3 region is CASNSAGGNQPQHF. Here the CDR3 DNA reads TGTGCCAGCAATTCGGCAGGGGGCAATCAGCCCCAGCATTTT.

The V call is TRBV7-6, the J call TRBJ2-2; D gene uncertain. Trimming removed 3 bases at V and 1 base at J, with 9 bases between. Looked up from germline, CDR1 is SGHVS and CDR2 is FNYEAQ. The CDR3 totals 15 residues. CDR3 residues: CASSFVSGNTGELFF. The CDR3 DNA sequence: TGTGCCAGCAGCTTTGTGTCAGGGAACACCGGGGAGCTGTTTTTT.

The chain is built from TRBV27 and TRBJ2-3; D is possibly TRBD2 (5 bases). Germline V gene sequence: CDR1 MNHEY, CDR2 SMNVEV (reference sequence). Trimming removed 4 bases at V and 2 bases at J, with 13 bases between. The CDR3 covers 15 residues. The CDR3 sequence: CASSSQAAVTDTQYF. The CDR3 DNA sequence: TGTGCCAGCAGTTCTCAAGCGGCCGTCACAGATACGCAGTATTTT.

This chain connects TRBV4-1 to TRBJ1-1, with D unclear. CDR3 length equals 16 residues. Germline-derived CDR1 and CDR2 are MGHRA and YSYEKL. Trimming removed 0 bases from V and 6 bases from J, with 17 bases in between. In DNA form, the CDR3 reads TGCGCCAGCAGCCAAGAAATAGGGAGGTTACCCCCTGAAGCTTTCTTT. Protein sequence: CASSQEIGRLPPEAFF.

The chain has TRBV5-1 and TRBJ1-2; a weak D match, TRBD1 (5 bases). Deletions cut 4 bases from V and 8 bases from J, with 15 bases between. This CDR3 is 13 amino acids long. CDR1 SGHRS and CDR2 YFSETQ come from the germline V gene. The CDR3 sequence is CASSPWGGDGYTF. CDR3 DNA sequence: TGCGCCAGCAGCCCTTGGGGAGGGGACGGCTACACCTTC. Full variable domain (missing parts from reference TRBV5-1 and TRBJ1-2): KAGVTQTPRYLIKTRGQQVTLSCSPISGHRSVSWYQQTPGQGLQFLFEYFSETQRNKGNFPGRFSGRQFSNSRSEMNVSTLELGDSALYLCASSPWGGDGYTFGSGTRLTVV.

For the CDR3, the DNA is TGTGCCAGCAGTTTGTGGGGACAGCATCATAATTCACCCCTCCACTTT. As protein: CASSLWGQHHNSPLHF. The genes are TRBV27 and TRBJ1-6, with 7 positions matching TRBD1. This CDR3 region has 16 residues. The germline gives CDR1 MNHEY, CDR2 SMNVEV (reference sequence). After removal of 3 bases from V and 5 bases from J, the junction contained 7 bases not matched to a gene.

V usage is TRBV6-5 and J usage is TRBJ2-5; maybe TRBD2 (6 bases). Germline CDR1 and CDR2: MNHEY and SVGAGI. Trimming cost V 6 bases and J 6 bases, with 20 bases left between them. This CDR3 is 15 amino acids long. CDR3 sequence (DNA): TGTGCCAGCAGCCCCGTTGGGGGGTTTGAAAAGACCCAGTACTTC. It specifies CASSPVGGFEKTQYF.

In this sample, this clone turned up a few times. The rearrangement uses TRBV6-5 and TRBJ2-7; TRBD2 matches 7 bases. The CDR3 has 14 amino acids. CDR1 MNHEY and CDR2 SVGAGI come from the germline V gene. V was clipped by 6 bases and J by 0 bases; unmatched bases: 5. The CDR3 bases are TGTGCCAGCAGCCGATTAGCGGGCTCCTACGAGCAGTACTTC. Amino acid sequence: CASSRLAGSYEQYF.

The chain couples TRBV7-9 to TRBJ1-4, with D unclear. CDR3 length: 11 amino acids. Trimming took 5 bases from V and 5 from J, leaving 3 bases between them. The germline V gene has CDR1 SEHNR and CDR2 FQNEAQ (reference sequence). The CDR3 region is CASSENEKLFF. The DNA for the CDR3 is TGTGCCAGCAGCGAGAATGAAAAACTGTTTTTT.

V is TRBV19 and J is TRBJ1-1; maybe TRBD1 (5 bases). The CDR3 runs 15 residues. V was trimmed by 3 bases and J by 1 base, leaving 12 bases between them. Germline V gene data show CDR1 as LNHDA and CDR2 as SQIVND (reference sequence). The CDR3 DNA reads as TGTGCCAGTAGTATTGGGGCCCGGAAGAACACTGAAGCTTTCTTT. Residues: CASSIGARKNTEAFF.